This T cell receptor (beta chain) comes out of a study of CD8 T cells in Susac syndrome. Purification of the CD8+ and CD4+ T cells relied on negative isolation, and TEMRA cells underwent FACS enrichment. V lost 6 bases and J 2 bases, leaving 20 bases between the germline ends. This CDR3 has 16 amino acids. Germline assignment: CDR1 SNHLY and CDR2 FYNNEI. RNA in amounts of about 0.5 to 1 ug was reverse transcribed with random hexamers. Using its own MiXCR run on the immunoSEQ multiplex PCR reads, TCRdb lists one record per CDR3 protein. The sample lists some 120,000 distinct CDR3 sequences, around 94% occurring once.

This chain joins TRBV2 and TRBJ2-7; TRBD1 might be the D (7 bases). Sequences were obtained from CD4+ T cells from PBMCs. The receptor comes from a human donor in good health. The CDR3 bases are TGTGCCAGCAGGCCCGGGGCAGGGGGGAAGCCCTACGAGCAGTACTTC. Its translation is CASRPGAGGKPYEQYF.